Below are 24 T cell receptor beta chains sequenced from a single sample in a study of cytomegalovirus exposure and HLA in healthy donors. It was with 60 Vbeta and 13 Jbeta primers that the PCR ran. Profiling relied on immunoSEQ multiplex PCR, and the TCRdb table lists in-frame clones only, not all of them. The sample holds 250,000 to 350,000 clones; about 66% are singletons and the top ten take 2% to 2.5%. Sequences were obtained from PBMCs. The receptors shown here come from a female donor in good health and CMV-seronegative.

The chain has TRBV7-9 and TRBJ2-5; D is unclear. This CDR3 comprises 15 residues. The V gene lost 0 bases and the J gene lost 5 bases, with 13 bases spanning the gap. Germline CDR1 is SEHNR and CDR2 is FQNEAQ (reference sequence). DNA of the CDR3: TGTGCCAGCAGCTTAGCTTTCCTAGTGTGGGAGACCCAGTACTTC. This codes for CASSLAFLVWETQYF.

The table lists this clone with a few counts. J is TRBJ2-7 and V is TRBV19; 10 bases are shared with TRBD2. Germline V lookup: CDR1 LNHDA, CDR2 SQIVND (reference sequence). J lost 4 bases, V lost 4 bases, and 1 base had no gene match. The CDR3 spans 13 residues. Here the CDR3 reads CASSTSGGYEQYF. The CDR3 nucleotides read TGTGCCAGTAGTACTAGCGGGGGTTACGAGCAGTACTTC. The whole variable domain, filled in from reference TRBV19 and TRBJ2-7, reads DGGITQSPKYLFRKEGQNVTLSCEQNLNHDAMYWYRQDPGQGLRLIYYSQIVNDFQKGDIAEGYSVSREKKESFPLTVTSAQKNPTAFYLCASSTSGGYEQYFGPGTRLTVT.

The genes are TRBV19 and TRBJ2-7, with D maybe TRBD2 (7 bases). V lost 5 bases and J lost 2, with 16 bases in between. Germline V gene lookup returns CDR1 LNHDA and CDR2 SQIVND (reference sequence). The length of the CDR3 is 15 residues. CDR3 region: CASSVGGVPTYEQYF. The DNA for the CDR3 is TGTGCCAGTAGTGTAGGGGGGGTTCCAACCTACGAGCAGTACTTC.

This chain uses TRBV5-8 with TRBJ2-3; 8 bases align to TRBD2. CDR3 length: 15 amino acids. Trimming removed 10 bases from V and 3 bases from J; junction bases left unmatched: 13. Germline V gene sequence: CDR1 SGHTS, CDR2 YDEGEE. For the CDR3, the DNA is TGTGCCGGCCGACAGCGGGAGTCGGTGACAGATACGCAGTATTTT. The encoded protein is CAGRQRESVTDTQYF.

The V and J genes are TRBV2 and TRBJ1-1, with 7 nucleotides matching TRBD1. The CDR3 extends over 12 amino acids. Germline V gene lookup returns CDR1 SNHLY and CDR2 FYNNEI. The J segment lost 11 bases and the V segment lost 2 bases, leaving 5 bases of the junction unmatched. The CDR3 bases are TGTGCCAGCAGTGAAAGGGGGCATAGCGCTTTCTTT. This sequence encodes CASSERGHSAFF.

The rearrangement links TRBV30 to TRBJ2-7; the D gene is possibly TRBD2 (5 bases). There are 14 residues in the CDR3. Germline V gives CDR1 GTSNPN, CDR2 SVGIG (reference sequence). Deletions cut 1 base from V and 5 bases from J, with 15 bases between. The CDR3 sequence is CAWSESFGGHEQYF. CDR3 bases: TGTGCCTGGAGTGAGAGCTTCGGAGGCCACGAGCAGTACTTC.

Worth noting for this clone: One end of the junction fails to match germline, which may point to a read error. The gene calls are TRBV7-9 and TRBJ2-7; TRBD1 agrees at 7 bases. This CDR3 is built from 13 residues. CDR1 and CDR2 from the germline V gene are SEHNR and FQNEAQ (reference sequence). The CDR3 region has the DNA TGTGCCAGCAGTCGTAGGGGGCCATCTAGCAGTATCTTC. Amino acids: CASSRRGPSSSIF.

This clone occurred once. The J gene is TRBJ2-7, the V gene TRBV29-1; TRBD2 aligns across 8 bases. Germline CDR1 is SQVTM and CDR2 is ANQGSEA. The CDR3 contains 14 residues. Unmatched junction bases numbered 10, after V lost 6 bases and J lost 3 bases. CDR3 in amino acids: CSVGPGLGYYEQYF. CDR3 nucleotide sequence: TGCAGCGTGGGGCCGGGACTAGGTTACTACGAGCAGTACTTC.

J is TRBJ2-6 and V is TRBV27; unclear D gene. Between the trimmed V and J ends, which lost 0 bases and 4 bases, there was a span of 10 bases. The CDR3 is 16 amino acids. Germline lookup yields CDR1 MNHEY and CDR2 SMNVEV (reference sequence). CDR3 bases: TGTGCCAGCAGTTTATCGGGCCGAAGGGGGGCCAACGTCCTGACTTTC. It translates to CASSLSGRRGANVLTF.

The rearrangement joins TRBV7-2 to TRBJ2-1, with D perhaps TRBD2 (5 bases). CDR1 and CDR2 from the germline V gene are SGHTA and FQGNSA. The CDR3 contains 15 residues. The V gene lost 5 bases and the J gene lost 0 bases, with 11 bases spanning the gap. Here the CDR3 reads CASSPRTGSYNEQFF. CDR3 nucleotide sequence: TGTGCCAGCAGCCCTAGGACTGGCTCCTACAATGAGCAGTTCTTC.

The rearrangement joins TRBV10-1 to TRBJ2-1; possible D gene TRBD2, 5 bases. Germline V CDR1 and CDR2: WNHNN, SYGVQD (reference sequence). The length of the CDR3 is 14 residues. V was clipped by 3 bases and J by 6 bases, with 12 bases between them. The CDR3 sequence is CASSDPDYPNEQFF. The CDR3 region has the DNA TGCGCCAGCAGTGACCCCGACTACCCCAATGAGCAGTTCTTC.

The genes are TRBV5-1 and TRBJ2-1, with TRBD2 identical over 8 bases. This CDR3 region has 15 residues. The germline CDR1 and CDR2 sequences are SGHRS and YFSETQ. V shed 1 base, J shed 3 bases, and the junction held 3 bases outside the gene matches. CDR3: CASSLNSGIYNEQFF. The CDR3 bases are TGCGCCAGCAGCTTGAATAGCGGGATCTACAATGAGCAGTTCTTC.

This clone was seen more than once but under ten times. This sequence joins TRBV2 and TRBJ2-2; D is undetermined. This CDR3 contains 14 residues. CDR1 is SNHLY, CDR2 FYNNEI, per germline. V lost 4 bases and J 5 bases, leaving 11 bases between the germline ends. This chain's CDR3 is CASSAARSTGELFF. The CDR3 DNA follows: TGTGCCAGCAGTGCCGCCAGATCTACCGGGGAGCTGTTTTTT.

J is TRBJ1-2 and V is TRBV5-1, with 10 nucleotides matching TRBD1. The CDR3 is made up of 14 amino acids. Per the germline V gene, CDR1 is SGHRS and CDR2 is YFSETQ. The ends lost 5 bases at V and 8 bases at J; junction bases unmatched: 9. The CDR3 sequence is CASRADRGQEGYTF. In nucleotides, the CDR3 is TGCGCCAGCAGGGCCGACAGGGGGCAGGAAGGCTACACCTTC.

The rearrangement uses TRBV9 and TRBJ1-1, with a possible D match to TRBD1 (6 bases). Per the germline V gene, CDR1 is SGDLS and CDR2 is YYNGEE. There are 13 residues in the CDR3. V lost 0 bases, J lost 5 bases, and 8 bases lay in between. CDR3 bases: TGTGCCAGCAGCGTAGAAGGGGGAACTGAAGCTTTCTTT. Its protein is CASSVEGGTEAFF.

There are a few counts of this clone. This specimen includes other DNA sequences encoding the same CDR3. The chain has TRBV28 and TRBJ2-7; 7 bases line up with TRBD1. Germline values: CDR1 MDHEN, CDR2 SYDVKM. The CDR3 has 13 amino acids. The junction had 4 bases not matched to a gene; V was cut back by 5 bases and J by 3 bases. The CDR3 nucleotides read TGTGCCAGCAGTCCAGGGGGTAGCTACGAGCAGTACTTC. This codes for CASSPGGSYEQYF.

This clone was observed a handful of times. CDR3 loop: CASTSARTGYTGELFF. For the CDR3, the DNA is TGTGCCAGCACCTCGGCGAGGACAGGTTACACCGGGGAGCTGTTTTTT. The chain couples TRBV7-9 to TRBJ2-2; TRBD1 matches 7 bases. This CDR3 contains 16 residues. With 7 bases clipped from V and 3 bases from J, the junction kept 11 bases outside the gene matches. CDR1 is SEHNR and CDR2 is FQNEAQ in the germline V gene (reference sequence).

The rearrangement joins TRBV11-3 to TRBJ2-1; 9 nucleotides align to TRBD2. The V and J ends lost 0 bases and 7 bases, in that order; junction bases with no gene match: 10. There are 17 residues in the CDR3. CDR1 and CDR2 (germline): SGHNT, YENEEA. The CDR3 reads CASSLEGTGTSMNEQFF. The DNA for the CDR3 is TGTGCCAGCAGCTTAGAGGGGACCGGGACTAGCATGAATGAGCAGTTCTTC. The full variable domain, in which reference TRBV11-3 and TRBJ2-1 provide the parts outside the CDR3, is EAGVVQSPRYKIIEKKQPVAFWCNPISGHNTLYWYLQNLGQGPELLIRYENEEAVDDSQLPKDRFSAERLKGVDSTLKIQPAELGDSAVYLCASSLEGTGTSMNEQFFGPGTRLTVL.

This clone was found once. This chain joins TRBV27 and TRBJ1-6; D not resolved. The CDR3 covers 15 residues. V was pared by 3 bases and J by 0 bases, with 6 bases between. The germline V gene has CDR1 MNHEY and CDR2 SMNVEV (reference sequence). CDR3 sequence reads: CASSFLSSYNSPLHF. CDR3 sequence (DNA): TGTGCCAGCAGTTTTTTGAGCTCCTATAATTCACCCCTCCACTTT.

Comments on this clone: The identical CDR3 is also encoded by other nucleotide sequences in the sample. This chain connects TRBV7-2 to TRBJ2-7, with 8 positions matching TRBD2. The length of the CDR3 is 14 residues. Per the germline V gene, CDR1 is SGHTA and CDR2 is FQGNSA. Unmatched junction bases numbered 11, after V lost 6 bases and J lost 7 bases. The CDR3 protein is CASRYGGGPEEQYF. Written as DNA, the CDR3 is TGTGCCAGCAGATACGGCGGGGGGCCCGAGGAGCAGTACTTC.

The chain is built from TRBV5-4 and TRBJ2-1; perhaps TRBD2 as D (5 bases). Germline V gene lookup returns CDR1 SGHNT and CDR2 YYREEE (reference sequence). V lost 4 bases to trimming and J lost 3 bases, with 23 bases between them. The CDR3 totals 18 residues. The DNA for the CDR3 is TGTGCCAGCAGCGGTTCGTTCATCAGCGAGGGTTACTACAATGAGCAGTTCTTC. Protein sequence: CASSGSFISEGYYNEQFF.

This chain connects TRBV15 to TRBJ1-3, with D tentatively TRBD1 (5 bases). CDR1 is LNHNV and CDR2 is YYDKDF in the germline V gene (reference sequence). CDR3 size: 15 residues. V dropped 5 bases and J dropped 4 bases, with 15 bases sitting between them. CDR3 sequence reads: CATSSDRFLGNTIYF. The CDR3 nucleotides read TGTGCCACCAGCTCCGACAGATTTCTAGGAAACACCATATATTTT. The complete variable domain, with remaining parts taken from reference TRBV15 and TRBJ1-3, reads DAMVIQNPRYQVTQFGKPVTLSCSQTLNHNVMYWYQQKSSQAPKLLFHYYDKDFNNEADTPDNFQSRRPNTSFCFLDIRSPGLGDTAMYLCATSSDRFLGNTIYFGEGSWLTVV.

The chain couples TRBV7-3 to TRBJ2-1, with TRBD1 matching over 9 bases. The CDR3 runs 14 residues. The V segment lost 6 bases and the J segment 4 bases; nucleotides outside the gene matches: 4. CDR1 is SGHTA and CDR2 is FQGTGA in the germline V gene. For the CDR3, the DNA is TGTGCCAGCAGTCCGGGACAGGGTTACAATGAGCAGTTCTTC. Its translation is CASSPGQGYNEQFF.

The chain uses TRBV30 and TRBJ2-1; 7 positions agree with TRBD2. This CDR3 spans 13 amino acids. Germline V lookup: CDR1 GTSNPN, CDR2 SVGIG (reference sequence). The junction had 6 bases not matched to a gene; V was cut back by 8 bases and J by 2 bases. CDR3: CARGGRPYNEQFF. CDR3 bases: TGTGCCCGCGGGGGACGACCCTACAATGAGCAGTTCTTC.